This TCR beta chain is from a study of T cell clones after liver transplantation. As for the study in general: Liver transplant recipients had immunosuppression withdrawal attempted within 2 years. Draws occurred before transplant, before withdrawal, and after complete or failed withdrawal. Study-level results: The donor-reactive repertoire was only partly measurable in two subjects, lacking donor cells.

CDR3 size: 14 residues. The V and J ends lost 7 bases and 6 bases, in that order; junction bases with no gene match: 11. Germline V gene data show CDR1 as MNHNS and CDR2 as SASEGT. TCRdb's table, derived via immunoSEQ multiplex PCR, lists solely in-frame clones and lacks some. The sample includes roughly 80,000 clones, roughly 80% of them seen just once. Note on this clone: Its target is unknown.

The rearrangement joins TRBV6-1 to TRBJ1-2, with TRBD1 identical over 7 bases. The source of this sequence is a human patient who received a liver transplant. Some of the T cells may derive from the graft donor. The sequences come from CD4+ T cells from blood, collected 46 months after liver transplant. CDR3 coding DNA: TGTGCCAGCATTACATTACAGGGGCGGAATGGCTACACCTTC. Amino acids: CASITLQGRNGYTF.